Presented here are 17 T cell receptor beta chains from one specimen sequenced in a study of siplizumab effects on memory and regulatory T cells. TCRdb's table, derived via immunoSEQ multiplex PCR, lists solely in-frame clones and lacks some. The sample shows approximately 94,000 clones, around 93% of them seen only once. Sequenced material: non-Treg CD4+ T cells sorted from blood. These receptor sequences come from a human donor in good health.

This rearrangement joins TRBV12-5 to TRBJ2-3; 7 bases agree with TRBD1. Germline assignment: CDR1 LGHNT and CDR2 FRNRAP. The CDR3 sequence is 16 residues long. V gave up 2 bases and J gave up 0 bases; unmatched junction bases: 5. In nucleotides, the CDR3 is TGTGCTAGTGGTTTGAGAGACAGGGCAAGCACAGATACGCAGTATTTT. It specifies CASGLRDRASTDTQYF. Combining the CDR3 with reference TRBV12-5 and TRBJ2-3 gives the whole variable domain DARVTQTPRHKVTEMGQEVTMRCQPILGHNTVFWYRQTMMQGLELLAYFRNRAPLDDSGMPKDRFSAEMPDATLATLKIQPSEPRDSAVYFCASGLRDRASTDTQYFGPGTRLTVL.

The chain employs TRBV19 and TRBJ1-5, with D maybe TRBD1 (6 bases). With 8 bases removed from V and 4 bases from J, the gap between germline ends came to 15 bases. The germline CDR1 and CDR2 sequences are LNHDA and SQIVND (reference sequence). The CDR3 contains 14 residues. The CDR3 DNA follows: TGTGCCAGTCGACAGACAGGATTAAATCAGCCCCAGCATTTT. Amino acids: CASRQTGLNQPQHF.

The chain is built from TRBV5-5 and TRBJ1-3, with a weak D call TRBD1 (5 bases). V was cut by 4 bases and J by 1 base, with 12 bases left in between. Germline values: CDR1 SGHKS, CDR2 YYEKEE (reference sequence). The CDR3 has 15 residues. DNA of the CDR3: TGTGCCAGCAGCCCGGACGGGGCATCTGGAAACACCATATATTTT. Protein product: CASSPDGASGNTIYF.

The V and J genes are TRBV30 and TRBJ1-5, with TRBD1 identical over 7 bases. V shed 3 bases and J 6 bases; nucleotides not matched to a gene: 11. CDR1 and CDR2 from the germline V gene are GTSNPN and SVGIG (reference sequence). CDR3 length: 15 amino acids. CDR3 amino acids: CAWSAQGVEGQPQHF. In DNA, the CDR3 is TGTGCCTGGAGCGCCCAGGGGGTTGAGGGTCAGCCCCAGCATTTT.

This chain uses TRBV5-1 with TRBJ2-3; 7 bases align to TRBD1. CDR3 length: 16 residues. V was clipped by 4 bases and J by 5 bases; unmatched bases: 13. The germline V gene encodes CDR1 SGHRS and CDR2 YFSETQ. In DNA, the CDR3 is TGCGCCAGCAGCCTACTAAAGGGGGCCGGGGAAGATACGCAGTATTTT. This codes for CASSLLKGAGEDTQYF.

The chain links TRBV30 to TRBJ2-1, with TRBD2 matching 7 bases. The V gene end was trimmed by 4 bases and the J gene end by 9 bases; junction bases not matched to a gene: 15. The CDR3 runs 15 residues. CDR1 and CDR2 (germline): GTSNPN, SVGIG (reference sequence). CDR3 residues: CAWTKPHGGGVEQFF. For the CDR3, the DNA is TGTGCCTGGACCAAACCTCACGGGGGAGGGGTTGAGCAGTTCTTC. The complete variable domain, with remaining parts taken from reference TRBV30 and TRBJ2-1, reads SQTIHQWPATLVQPVGSPLSLECTVEGTSNPNLYWYRQAAGRGLQLLFYSVGIGQISSEVPQNLSASRPQDRQFILSSKKLLLSDSGFYLCAWTKPHGGGVEQFFGPGTRLTVL.

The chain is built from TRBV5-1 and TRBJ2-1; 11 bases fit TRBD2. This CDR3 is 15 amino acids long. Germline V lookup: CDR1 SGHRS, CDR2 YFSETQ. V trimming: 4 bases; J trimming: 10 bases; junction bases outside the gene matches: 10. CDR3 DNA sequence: TGCGCCAGCAGCCCACTAGCGGGAGATACAATGGAGCAGTTCTTC. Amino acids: CASSPLAGDTMEQFF.

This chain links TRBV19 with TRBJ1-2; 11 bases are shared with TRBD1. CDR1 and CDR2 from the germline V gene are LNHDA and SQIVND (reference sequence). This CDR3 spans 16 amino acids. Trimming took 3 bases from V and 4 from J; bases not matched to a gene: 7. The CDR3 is CASSMSGQGVGYGYTF. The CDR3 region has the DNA TGTGCCAGTAGTATGTCGGGACAGGGGGTCGGCTATGGCTACACCTTC.

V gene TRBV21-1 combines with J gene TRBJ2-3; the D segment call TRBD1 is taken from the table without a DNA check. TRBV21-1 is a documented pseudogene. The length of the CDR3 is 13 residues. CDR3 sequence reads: CAGTGQSTDTQYF. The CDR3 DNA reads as TGTGCCGGGACGGGACAGAGCACAGATACGCAGTATTTT.

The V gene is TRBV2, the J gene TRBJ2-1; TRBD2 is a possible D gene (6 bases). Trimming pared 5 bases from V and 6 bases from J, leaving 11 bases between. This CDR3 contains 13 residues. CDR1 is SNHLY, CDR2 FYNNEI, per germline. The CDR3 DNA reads TGTGCCAGCAGTATTGGAGGGATCAATGAGCAGTTCTTC. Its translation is CASSIGGINEQFF.

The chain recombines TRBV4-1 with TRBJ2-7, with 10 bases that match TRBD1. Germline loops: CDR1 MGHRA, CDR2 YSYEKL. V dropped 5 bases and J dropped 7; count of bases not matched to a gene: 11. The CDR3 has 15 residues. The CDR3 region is CASSFPGTGEREQYF. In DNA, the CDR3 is TGCGCCAGCAGCTTTCCAGGGACAGGGGAGAGGGAGCAGTACTTC.

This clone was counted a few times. CDR3 amino acids: CSVEAPAPPSAFF. CDR3 bases: TGCAGCGTTGAAGCCCCCGCCCCACCCTCGGCTTTCTTT. The V and J genes are TRBV29-1 and TRBJ1-1, with D unclear. This CDR3 is built from 13 residues. Germline V gene sequence: CDR1 SQVTM, CDR2 ANQGSEA. V dropped 1 base and J dropped 11 bases, with 17 bases sitting between them. Together with reference TRBV29-1 and TRBJ1-1, the CDR3 gives the full variable domain: SAVISQKPSRDICQRGTSLTIQCQVDSQVTMMFWYRQQPGQSLTLIATANQGSEATYESGFVIDKFPISRPNLTFSTLTVSNMSPEDSSIYLCSVEAPAPPSAFFGQGTRLTVV.

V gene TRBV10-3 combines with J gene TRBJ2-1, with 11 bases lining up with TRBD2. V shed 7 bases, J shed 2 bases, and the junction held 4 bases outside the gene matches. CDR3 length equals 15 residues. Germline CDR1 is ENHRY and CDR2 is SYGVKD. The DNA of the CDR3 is TGTGCCATCACATCGGGACTAGCGGCCTACAATGAGCAGTTCTTC. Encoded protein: CAITSGLAAYNEQFF.

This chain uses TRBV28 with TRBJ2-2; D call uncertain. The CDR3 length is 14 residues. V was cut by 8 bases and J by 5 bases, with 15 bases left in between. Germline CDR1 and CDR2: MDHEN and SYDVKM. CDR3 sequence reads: CASGLTYETGELFF. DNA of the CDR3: TGTGCCAGCGGGTTGACATACGAGACCGGGGAGCTGTTTTTT.

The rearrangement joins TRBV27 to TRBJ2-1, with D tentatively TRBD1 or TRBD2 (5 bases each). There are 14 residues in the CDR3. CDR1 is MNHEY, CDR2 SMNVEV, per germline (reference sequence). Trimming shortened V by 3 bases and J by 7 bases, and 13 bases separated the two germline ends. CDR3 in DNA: TGTGCCAGCAGTTTCTATGGGGGTTTTAATGAGCAGTTCTTC. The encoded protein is CASSFYGGFNEQFF.

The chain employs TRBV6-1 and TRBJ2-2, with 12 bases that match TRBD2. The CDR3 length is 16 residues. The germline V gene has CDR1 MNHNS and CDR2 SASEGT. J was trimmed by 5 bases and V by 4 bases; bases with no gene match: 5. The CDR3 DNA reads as TGTGCCAGCAGTGTGACTAGCGGGAGAGGAACCGGGGAGCTGTTTTTT. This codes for CASSVTSGRGTGELFF.

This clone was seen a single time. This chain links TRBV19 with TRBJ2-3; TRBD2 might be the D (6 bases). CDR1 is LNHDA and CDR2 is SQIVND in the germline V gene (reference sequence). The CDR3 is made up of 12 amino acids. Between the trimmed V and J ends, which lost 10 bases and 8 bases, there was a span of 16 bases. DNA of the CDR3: TGTGCCACCATCAACGTCGGGGGTACGCAGTATTTT. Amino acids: CATINVGGTQYF.